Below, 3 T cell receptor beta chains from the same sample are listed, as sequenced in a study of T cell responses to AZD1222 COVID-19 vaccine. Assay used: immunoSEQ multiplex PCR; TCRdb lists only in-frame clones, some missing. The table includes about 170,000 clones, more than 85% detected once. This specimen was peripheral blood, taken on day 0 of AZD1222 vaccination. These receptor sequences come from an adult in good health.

The CDR3 loop is CASSVGRGLNEQYF. The CDR3 DNA sequence: TGTGCCAGCAGTGTTGGCAGGGGGCTTAACGAGCAGTACTTC. The V call is TRBV2, the J call TRBJ2-7; TRBD1 matches at 8 bases. Per the germline V gene, CDR1 is SNHLY and CDR2 is FYNNEI. V shed 4 bases, J shed 5 bases, and the junction held 7 bases outside the gene matches. The CDR3 length is 14 residues.

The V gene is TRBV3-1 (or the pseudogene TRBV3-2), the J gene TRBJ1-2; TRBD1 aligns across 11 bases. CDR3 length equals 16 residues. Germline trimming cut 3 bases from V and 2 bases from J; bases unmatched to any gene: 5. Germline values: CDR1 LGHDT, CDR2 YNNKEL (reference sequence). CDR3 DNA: TGTGCCAGCAGCCAGGTTGGACAGGGGGCGAACTATGGCTACACCTTC. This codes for CASSQVGQGANYGYTF.

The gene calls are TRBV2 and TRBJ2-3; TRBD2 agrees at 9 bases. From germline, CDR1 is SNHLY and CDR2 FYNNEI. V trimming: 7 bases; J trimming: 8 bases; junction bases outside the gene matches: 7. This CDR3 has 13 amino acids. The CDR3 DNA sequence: TGTGCCAGCACCGGGGCGGGGGGGGCTACGCAGTATTTT. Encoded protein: CASTGAGGATQYF.